This T cell receptor (beta chain) comes out of a study of regulatory T cells in long-lasting Graves disease. Described time point: newly diagnosed GD, antithyroid drugs for less than 3 months. RNA isolated from PBMCs was used to make the TCR library. It was an endocrinology department in Xi'an, China, that provided the patients. The trim removed 8 bases at V and 4 bases at J, leaving 10 bases unmatched. CDR1 and CDR2 from the germline V gene are MNHNS and SASEGT. CDR3 length equals 14 residues. Assembly of TCR beta libraries relied on iRepertoire HTBI primers together with Arm-PCR of CDR3 regions. TCRdb re-called the multiplex PCR reads through MiXCR, storing one row per CDR3 protein. The sample has fewer than 550,000 distinct CDR3 sequences, 16% seen once; the top ten hold about 25%. This clonotype was seen repeatedly, ten times or more. The sample was also linked to a second study, of T cells in Graves' hyperthyroidism and ophthalmopathy. That investigation notes: Investigators excluded patients with uncontrolled infection, other autoimmune disease, pregnancy or lactation. First-round RT-PCR targeting the TCR CDR3 was performed with the HTBI primer set. Model-based prediction identified ophthalmopathy a median roughly 6.1 months prior to its onset.

This sequence joins TRBV6-1 and TRBJ1-1; 7 positions agree with TRBD1. The origin of this receptor is a young woman with Graves disease. The specimen was peripheral blood mononuclear cells (PBMCs), collected at new diagnosis, from a patient treated with antithyroid drugs. CDR3 sequence: CASEKTGTGTEAFF. The CDR3, as DNA: TGTGCCAGCGAAAAGACAGGGACGGGCACTGAAGCTTTCTTT.